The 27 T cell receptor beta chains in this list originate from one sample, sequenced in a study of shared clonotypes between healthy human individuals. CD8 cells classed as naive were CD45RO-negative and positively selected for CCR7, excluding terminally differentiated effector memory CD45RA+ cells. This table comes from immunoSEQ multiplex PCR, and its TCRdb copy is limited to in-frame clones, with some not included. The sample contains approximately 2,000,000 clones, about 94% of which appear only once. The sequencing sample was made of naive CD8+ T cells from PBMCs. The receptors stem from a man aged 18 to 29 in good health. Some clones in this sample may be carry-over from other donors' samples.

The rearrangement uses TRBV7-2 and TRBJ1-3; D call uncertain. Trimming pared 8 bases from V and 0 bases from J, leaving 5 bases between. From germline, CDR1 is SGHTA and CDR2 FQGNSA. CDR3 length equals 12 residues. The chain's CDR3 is CASESSGNTIYF. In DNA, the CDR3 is TGTGCCAGCGAGAGCTCTGGAAACACCATATATTTT.

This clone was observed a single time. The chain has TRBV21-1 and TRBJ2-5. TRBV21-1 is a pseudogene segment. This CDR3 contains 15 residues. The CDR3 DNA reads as TGTGCCAGCAGCAAAGGACAGATAGGCGGGGAGACCCAGTACTTC. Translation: CASSKGQIGGETQYF.

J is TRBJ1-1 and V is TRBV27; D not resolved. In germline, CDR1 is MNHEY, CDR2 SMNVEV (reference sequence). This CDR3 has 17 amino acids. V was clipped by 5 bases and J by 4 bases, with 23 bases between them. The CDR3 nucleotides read TGTGCCAGCAGTCCAACCGCATCACGGGCCTCGACCACTGAAGCTTTCTTT. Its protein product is CASSPTASRASTTEAFF.

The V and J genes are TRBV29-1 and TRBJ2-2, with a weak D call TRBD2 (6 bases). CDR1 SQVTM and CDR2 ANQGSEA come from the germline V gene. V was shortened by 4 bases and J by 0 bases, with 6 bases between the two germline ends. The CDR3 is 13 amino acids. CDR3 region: CSVGEANTGELFF. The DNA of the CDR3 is TGCAGCGTTGGGGAGGCGAACACCGGGGAGCTGTTTTTT.

The DNA of the CDR3 is TGTGCCAGCAGCCACGGGACAGCCAGGCTAGAGACCCAGTACTTC. Encoded protein: CASSHGTARLETQYF. This chain joins TRBV14 and TRBJ2-5; 7 positions agree with TRBD1. The CDR3 runs 15 residues. The ends lost 3 bases at V and 4 bases at J; junction bases unmatched: 8. Germline CDR1 SGHDN, CDR2 FVKESK.

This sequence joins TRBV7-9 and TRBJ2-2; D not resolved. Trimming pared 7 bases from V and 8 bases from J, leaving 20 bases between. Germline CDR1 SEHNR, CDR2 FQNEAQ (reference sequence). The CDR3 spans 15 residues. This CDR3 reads CASKRPVGFPGELFF. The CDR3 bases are TGTGCCAGCAAACGGCCGGTCGGGTTTCCGGGGGAGCTGTTTTTT. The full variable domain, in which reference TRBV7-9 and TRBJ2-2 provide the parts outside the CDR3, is DTGVSQNPRHKITKRGQNVTFRCDPISEHNRLYWYRQTLGQGPEFLTYFQNEAQLEKSRLLSDRFSAERPKGSFSTLEIQRTEQGDSAMYLCASKRPVGFPGELFFGEGSRLTVL.

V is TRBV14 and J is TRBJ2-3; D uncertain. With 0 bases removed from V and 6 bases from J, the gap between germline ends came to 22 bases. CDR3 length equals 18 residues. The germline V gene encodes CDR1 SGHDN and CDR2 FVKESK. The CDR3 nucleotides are TGTGCCAGCAGCCAAGAAACATATCCGCGAGCCACAACCGATACGCAGTATTTT. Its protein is CASSQETYPRATTDTQYF.

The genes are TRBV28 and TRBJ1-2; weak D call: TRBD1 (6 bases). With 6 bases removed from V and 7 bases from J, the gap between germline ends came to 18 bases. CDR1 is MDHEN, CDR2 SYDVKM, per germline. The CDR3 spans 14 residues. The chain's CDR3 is CASRLQGLSGGYTF. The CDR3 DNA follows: TGTGCCAGCAGGTTACAGGGATTATCGGGTGGCTACACCTTC.

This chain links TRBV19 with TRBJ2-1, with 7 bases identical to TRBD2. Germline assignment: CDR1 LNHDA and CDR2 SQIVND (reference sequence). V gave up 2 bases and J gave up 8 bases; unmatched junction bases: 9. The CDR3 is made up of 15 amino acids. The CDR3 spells CASSIRGGRGDEQFF. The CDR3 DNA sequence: TGTGCCAGTAGTATACGGGGCGGCCGGGGGGATGAGCAGTTCTTC.

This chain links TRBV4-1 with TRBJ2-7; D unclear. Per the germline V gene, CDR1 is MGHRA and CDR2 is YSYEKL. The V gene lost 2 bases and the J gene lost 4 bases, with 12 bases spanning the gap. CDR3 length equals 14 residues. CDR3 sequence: CASSQTRTSYEQYF. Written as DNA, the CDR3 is TGCGCCAGCAGCCAAACACGGACCTCTTACGAGCAGTACTTC.

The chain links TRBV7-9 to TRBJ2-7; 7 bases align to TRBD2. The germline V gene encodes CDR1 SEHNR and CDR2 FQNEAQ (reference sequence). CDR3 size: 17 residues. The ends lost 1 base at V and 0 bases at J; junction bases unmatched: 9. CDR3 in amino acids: CASSLGFRRELSYEQYF. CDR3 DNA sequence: TGTGCCAGCAGCTTAGGGTTTCGGCGGGAGCTCTCCTACGAGCAGTACTTC. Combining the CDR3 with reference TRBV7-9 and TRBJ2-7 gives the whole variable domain DTGVSQNPRHKITKRGQNVTFRCDPISEHNRLYWYRQTLGQGPEFLTYFQNEAQLEKSRLLSDRFSAERPKGSFSTLEIQRTEQGDSAMYLCASSLGFRRELSYEQYFGPGTRLTVT.

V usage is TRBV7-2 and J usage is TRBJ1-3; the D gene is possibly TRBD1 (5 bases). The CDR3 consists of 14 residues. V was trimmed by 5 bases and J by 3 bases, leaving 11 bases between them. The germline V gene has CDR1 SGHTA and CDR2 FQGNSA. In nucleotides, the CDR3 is TGTGCCAGCAGCGTTCGGGGGTATGGAAACACCATATATTTT. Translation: CASSVRGYGNTIYF. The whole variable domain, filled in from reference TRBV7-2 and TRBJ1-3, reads GAGVSQSPSNKVTEKGKDVELRCDPISGHTALYWYRQSLGQGLEFLIYFQGNSAPDKSGLPSDRFSAERTGGSVSTLTIQRTQQEDSAVYLCASSVRGYGNTIYFGEGSWLTVV.

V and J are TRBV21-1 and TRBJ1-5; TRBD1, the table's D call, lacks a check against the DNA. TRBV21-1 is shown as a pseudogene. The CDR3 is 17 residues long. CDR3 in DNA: TGTGCCAGCAGCAAAAGAAGGCGTACAGGGGGGGATCAGCCCCAGCATTTT. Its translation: CASSKRRRTGGDQPQHF.

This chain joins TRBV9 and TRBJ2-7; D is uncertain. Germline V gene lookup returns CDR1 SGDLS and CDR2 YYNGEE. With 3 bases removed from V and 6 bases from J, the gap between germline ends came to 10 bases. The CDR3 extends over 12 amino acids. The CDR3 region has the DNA TGTGCCAGCAGCGCTCCACTCTCCGAGCAGTACTTC. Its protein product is CASSAPLSEQYF. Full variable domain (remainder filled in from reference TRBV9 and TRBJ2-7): DSGVTQTPKHLITATGQRVTLRCSPRSGDLSVYWYQQSLDQGLQFLIQYYNGEERAKGNILERFSAQQFPDLHSELNLSSLELGDSALYFCASSAPLSEQYFGPGTRLTVT.

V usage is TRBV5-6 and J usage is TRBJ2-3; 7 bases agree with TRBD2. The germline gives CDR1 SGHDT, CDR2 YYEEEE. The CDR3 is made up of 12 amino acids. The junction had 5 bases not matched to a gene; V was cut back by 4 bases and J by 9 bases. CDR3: CASSPGGITQYF. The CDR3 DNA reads TGTGCCAGCAGCCCCGGGGGGATCACGCAGTATTTT.

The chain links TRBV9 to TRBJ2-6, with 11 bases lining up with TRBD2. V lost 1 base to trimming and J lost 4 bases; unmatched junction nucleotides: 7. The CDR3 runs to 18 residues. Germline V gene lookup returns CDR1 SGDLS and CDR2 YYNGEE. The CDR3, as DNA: TGTGCCAGCAGCGTACACGTAGCGGGAGGGCCGGGGGCCAACGTCCTGACTTTC. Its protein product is CASSVHVAGGPGANVLTF.

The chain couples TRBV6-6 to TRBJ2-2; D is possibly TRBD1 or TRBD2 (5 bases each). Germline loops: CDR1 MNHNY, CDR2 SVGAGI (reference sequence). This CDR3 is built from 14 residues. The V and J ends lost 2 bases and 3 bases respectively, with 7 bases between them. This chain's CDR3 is CASSYGTDTGELFF. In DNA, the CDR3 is TGTGCCAGCAGTTACGGGACCGACACCGGGGAGCTGTTTTTT.

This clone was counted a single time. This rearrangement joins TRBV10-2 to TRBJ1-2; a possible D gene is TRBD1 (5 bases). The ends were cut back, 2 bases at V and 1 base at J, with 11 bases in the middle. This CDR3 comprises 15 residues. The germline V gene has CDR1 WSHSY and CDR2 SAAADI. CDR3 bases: TGCGCCAGCAGTGAGGGGGCGGAGGTTAACTATGGCTACACCTTC. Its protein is CASSEGAEVNYGYTF.

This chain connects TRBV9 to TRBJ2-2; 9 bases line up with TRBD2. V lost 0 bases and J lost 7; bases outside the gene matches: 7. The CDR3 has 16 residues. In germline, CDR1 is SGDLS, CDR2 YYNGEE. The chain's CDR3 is CASSVESGRYLGELFF. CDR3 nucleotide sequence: TGTGCCAGCAGCGTAGAGAGCGGGAGGTATCTCGGGGAGCTGTTTTTT.

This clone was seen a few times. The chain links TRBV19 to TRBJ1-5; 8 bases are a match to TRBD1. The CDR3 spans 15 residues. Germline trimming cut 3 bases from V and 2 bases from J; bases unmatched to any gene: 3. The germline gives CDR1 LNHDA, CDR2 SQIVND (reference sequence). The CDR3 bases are TGTGCCAGTAGTATTTTACAGGGGGGCAATCAGCCCCAGCATTTT. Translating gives CASSILQGGNQPQHF.

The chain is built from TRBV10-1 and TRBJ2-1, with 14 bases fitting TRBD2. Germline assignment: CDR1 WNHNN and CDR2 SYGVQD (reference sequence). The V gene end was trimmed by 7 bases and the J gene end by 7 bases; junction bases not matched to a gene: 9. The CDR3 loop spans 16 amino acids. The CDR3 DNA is TGCGCCAGCACCGGCGGGACTAGCGGGAGTAAAAATGAGCAGTTCTTC. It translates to CASTGGTSGSKNEQFF.

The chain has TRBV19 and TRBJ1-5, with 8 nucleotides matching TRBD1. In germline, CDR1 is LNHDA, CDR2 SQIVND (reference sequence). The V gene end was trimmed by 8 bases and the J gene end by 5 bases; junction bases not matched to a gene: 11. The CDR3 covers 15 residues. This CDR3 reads CASRAGGALYQPQHF. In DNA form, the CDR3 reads TGTGCCAGTCGGGCAGGGGGCGCGTTATATCAGCCCCAGCATTTT.

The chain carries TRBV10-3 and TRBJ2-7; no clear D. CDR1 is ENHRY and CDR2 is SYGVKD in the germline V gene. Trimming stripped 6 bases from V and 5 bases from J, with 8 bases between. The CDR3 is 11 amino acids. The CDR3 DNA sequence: TGTGCCATCAGGTATGGCAACGAGCAGTACTTC. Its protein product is CAIRYGNEQYF.

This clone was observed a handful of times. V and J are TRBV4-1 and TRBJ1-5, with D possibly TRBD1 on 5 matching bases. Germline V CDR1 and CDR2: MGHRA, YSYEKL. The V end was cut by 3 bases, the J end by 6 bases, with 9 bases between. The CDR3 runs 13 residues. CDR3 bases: TGCGCCAGCAGCCAGGGGCTCAGTCAGCCCCAGCATTTT. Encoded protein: CASSQGLSQPQHF.

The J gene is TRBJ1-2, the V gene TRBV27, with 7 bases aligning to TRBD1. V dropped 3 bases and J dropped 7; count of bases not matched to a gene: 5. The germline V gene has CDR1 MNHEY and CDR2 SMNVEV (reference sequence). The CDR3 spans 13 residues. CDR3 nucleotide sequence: TGTGCCAGCAGTTTTGACAGGGTGGCTGGCTACACCTTC. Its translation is CASSFDRVAGYTF.

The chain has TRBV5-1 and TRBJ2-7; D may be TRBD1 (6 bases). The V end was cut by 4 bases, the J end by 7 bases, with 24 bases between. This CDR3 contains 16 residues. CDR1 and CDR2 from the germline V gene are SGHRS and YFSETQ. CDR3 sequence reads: CASSHAKGVPSFEQYF. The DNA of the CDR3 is TGCGCCAGCAGCCACGCTAAGGGGGTCCCGTCCTTTGAGCAGTACTTC.

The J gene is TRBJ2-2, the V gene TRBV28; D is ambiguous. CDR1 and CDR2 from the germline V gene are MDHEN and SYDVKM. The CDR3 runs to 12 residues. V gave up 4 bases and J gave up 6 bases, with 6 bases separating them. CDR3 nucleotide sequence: TGTGCCAGCAGTTGGGCATCCGGGGAGCTGTTTTTT. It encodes CASSWASGELFF.